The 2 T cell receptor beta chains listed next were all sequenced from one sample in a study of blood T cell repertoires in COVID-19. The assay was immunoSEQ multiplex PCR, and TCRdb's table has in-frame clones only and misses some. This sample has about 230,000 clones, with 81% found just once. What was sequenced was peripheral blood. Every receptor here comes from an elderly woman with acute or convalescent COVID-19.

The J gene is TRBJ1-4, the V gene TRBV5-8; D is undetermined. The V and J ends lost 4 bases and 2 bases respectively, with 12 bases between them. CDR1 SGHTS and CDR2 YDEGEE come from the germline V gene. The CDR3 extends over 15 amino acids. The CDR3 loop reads CASSQEGVTNEKLFF. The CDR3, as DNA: TGTGCCAGCAGCCAGGAGGGCGTCACTAATGAAAAACTGTTTTTT.

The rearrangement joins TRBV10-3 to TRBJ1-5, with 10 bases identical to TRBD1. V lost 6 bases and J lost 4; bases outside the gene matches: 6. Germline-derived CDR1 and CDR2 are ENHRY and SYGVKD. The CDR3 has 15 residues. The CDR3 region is CAISDPGQGNQPQHF. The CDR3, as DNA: TGTGCCATCAGCGACCCGGGACAGGGGAATCAGCCCCAGCATTTT.